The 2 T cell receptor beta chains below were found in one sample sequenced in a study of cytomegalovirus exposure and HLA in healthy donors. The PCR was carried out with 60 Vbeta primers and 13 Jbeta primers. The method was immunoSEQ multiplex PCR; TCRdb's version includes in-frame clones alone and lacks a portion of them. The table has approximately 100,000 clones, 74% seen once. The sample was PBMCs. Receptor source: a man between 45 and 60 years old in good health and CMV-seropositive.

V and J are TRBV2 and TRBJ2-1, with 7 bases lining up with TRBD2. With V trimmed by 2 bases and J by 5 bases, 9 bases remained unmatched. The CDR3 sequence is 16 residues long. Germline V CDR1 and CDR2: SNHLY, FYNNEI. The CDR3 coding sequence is TGTGCCAGCAGTGAACCCGGCGGGAGAGCCCACAATGAGCAGTTCTTC. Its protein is CASSEPGGRAHNEQFF. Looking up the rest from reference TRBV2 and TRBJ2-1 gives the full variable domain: EPEVTQTPSHQVTQMGQEVILRCVPISNHLYFYWYRQILGQKVEFLVSFYNNEISEKSEIFDDQFSVERPDGSNFTLKIRSTKLEDSAMYFCASSEPGGRAHNEQFFGPGTRLTVL.

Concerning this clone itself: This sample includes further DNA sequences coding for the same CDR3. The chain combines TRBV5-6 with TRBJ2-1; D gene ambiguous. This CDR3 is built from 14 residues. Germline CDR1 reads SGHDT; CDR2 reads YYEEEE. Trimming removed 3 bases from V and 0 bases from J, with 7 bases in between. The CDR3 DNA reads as TGTGCCAGCAGCTCGCGGAGCTCCTACAATGAGCAGTTCTTC. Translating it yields CASSSRSSYNEQFF.